This T cell receptor (beta chain) comes out of a study of cytomegalovirus exposure and HLA in healthy donors. Only in-frame clones appear in the TCRdb table, and some are missing; sequencing was by immunoSEQ multiplex PCR. Seen here are approximately 230,000 clones, roughly 87% observed once, and the top ten hold around 12%. Study-level findings and limits: Specificity for CMV antigens was confirmed in vitro for a few of the CMV-associated chains.

For this clone: What it binds is unknown.

The CDR3 has 17 residues. Trimming removed 7 bases from V and 4 bases from J; junction bases left unmatched: 10. The germline gives CDR1 SNHLY, CDR2 FYNNEI. This clonotype originated in a man between 18 and 29 years old in good health and CMV-seropositive. The chain couples TRBV2 to TRBJ2-5; TRBD2 aligns across 15 bases. The specimen was PBMCs. CDR3 sequence reads: CASNRRTSGREGETQYF. The DNA for the CDR3 is TGTGCCAGCAACCGAAGGACTAGCGGGAGGGAGGGAGAGACCCAGTACTTC.